This paragraph reports one T cell receptor (beta chain). Here immunoSEQ multiplex PCR was the method, and the copy in TCRdb shows in-frame clones only, minus some. The sample carries 110,000 to 150,000 clones, 83% recorded once. These data come from a study of radiation and T cells in renal cell carcinoma. The V gene's germline CDR1 is SGHTA and CDR2 FQGNSA. Trimming stripped 1 base from V and 1 base from J, with 7 bases between. The CDR3 loop spans 14 amino acids. Described time point: baseline pretreatment blood. The sample's treatment: 15 Gy SBRT to primary tumor, nephrectomy 4 weeks later. This receptor was identified in a woman aged 45-59 years with renal cell carcinoma. Here the sequenced sample was blood, taken from a patient whose treatment included radiotherapy and nephrectomy. V gene TRBV7-2 combines with J gene TRBJ2-5; maybe TRBD1 (5 bases). In DNA form, the CDR3 reads TGTGCCAGCAGCTTAGAGACAGCCCAAGAGACCCAGTACTTC. Its protein product is CASSLETAQETQYF.